This is a list of T cell receptor beta chains from one sample in a study of T-cell reconstitution after alpha-beta-depleted transplantation in children. TCRdb fed the PCR reads into MiXCR, producing one record per CDR3 protein. In the table there are a few hundred thousand distinct CDR3 sequences, around 27% of which are singletons. This specimen was PBMCs, taken before TCRalphabeta/CD19-depleted stem cell transplant. These receptors came from a boy younger than two with Wiskott-Aldrich syndrome, due to receive a stem cell transplant. Each CDR3 is given with its conserved first and last residue. The order of the fields is V gene, J gene, clone size, D gene, CDR3 protein, CDR3 DNA. The D gene is left open where the match is weak. Only some rows state a clone size, as once, few, many or a class for expanded clones.

v_gene: TRBV29-1
j_gene: TRBJ2-7
abundance: NA
d_gene: TRBD2
CDR3aa: CSVEGLAGRQYF
CDR3nt: TGCAGCGTTGAAGGGTTAGCGGGAAGGCAGTACTTC

v_gene: TRBV28
j_gene: TRBJ2-5
abundance: NA
d_gene: TRBD1
CDR3aa: CASSPPPWTGEETQYF
CDR3nt: TGTGCCAGCAGTCCTCCCCCTTGGACAGGGGAAGAGACCCAGTATTTC

v_gene: TRBV20-1
j_gene: TRBJ2-1
abundance: NA
d_gene: TRBD2
CDR3aa: CSAVTSGRADEQFF
CDR3nt: TGCAGTGCTGTCACTAGCGGGAGAGCCGATGAGCAGTTCTTC

v_gene: TRBV6-5
j_gene: TRBJ2-5
abundance: NA
d_gene: TRBD2
CDR3aa: CASSYGFSGRAGETQYF
CDR3nt: TGTGCCAGCAGTTACGGGTTTAGCGGGAGGGCCGGGGAGACCCAGTACTTC

v_gene: TRBV2
j_gene: TRBJ1-1
abundance: NA
d_gene: TRBD1
CDR3aa: CASRTGVMNTEAFF
CDR3nt: TGTGCCAGCAGGACAGGGGTCATGAACACTGAAGCTTTCTTT

v_gene: TRBV6-6
j_gene: TRBJ2-7
abundance: few
d_gene: NA
CDR3aa: CASSYLVSLEQYF
CDR3nt: TGTGCCAGCAGTTACTTGGTCTCCTTAGAGCAGTACTTC

v_gene: TRBV29-1
j_gene: TRBJ2-1
abundance: NA
d_gene: NA
CDR3aa: CSASDPGNDQFF
CDR3nt: TGCAGCGCCTCCGACCCTGGCAATGACCAGTTCTTC

v_gene: TRBV5-1
j_gene: TRBJ2-1
abundance: NA
d_gene: NA
CDR3aa: CASSLVWNEQFF
CDR3nt: TGCGCCAGCAGCTTGGTTTGGAATGAGCAGTTCTTC

v_gene: TRBV5-1
j_gene: TRBJ2-7
abundance: few
d_gene: NA
CDR3aa: CASSIGLLFYEQYF
CDR3nt: TGCGCCAGCAGTATAGGCCTTCTGTTCTACGAGCAGTACTTC

v_gene: TRBV2
j_gene: TRBJ2-1
abundance: NA
d_gene: NA
CDR3aa: CASSEVAIRLGSYNEQFF
CDR3nt: TGTGCCAGCAGTGAAGTAGCTATTCGACTTGGCTCCTACAATGAGCAGTTCTTC

v_gene: TRBV20-1
j_gene: TRBJ2-5
abundance: NA
d_gene: NA
CDR3aa: CSARDRDETQYF
CDR3nt: TGCAGTGCTAGAGACAGGGATGAGACCCAGTACTTC

v_gene: TRBV5-5
j_gene: TRBJ2-7
abundance: NA
d_gene: TRBD2
CDR3aa: CASSWGGLPSYEQYF
CDR3nt: TGTGCCAGCAGCTGGGGGGGACTACCATCCTACGAGCAGTACTTC

v_gene: TRBV30
j_gene: TRBJ1-1
abundance: few
d_gene: NA
CDR3aa: CAWSRGGTEAFF
CDR3nt: TGTGCCTGGAGTCGAGGGGGAACTGAAGCTTTCTTT

v_gene: TRBV5-1
j_gene: TRBJ2-3
abundance: NA
d_gene: NA
CDR3aa: CASSSTQSTDTQYF
CDR3nt: TGCGCCAGCAGCTCGACGCAAAGCACAGATACGCAGTATTTT

v_gene: TRBV20-1
j_gene: TRBJ1-1
abundance: few
d_gene: NA
CDR3aa: CSDSGGTEAFF
CDR3nt: TGCAGTGATTCCGGGGGGACTGAAGCTTTCTTT

v_gene: TRBV12-3/TRBV12-4
j_gene: TRBJ2-5
abundance: NA
d_gene: TRBD2
CDR3aa: CASSLLAETQYF
CDR3nt: TGTGCCAGCAGTCTACTAGCGGAGACCCAGTACTTC

v_gene: TRBV5-1
j_gene: TRBJ1-4
abundance: few
d_gene: NA
CDR3aa: CASSRRTGSEKLFF
CDR3nt: TGCGCCAGCAGCAGAAGAACCGGAAGTGAAAAACTGTTTTTT

v_gene: TRBV15
j_gene: TRBJ2-7
abundance: few
d_gene: TRBD2
CDR3aa: CATSRDAVAGPGYEQYF
CDR3nt: TGTGCCACCAGCAGAGATGCGGTAGCGGGCCCCGGGTACGAGCAGTACTTC

v_gene: TRBV5-6
j_gene: TRBJ2-7
abundance: once
d_gene: TRBD1
CDR3aa: CASSEDRVSYEQYF
CDR3nt: TGTGCCAGCAGCGAAGACAGGGTCTCCTACGAGCAGTACTTC

v_gene: TRBV18
j_gene: TRBJ2-1
abundance: NA
d_gene: NA
CDR3aa: CASSRRGGVAYNEQFF
CDR3nt: TGTGCCAGCTCACGGCGAGGGGGGGTAGCCTACAATGAGCAGTTCTTC

v_gene: TRBV5-6
j_gene: TRBJ1-1
abundance: few
d_gene: NA
CDR3aa: CASSITRTLAEAFF
CDR3nt: TGTGCCAGCAGCATAACAAGGACATTGGCTGAAGCTTTCTTT

v_gene: TRBV12-3/TRBV12-4
j_gene: TRBJ2-6
abundance: NA
d_gene: NA
CDR3aa: CASSITTASGANVLTF
CDR3nt: TGTGCCAGCAGTATCACCACAGCCTCTGGGGCCAACGTCCTGACTTTC

v_gene: TRBV5-5
j_gene: TRBJ1-5
abundance: few
d_gene: NA
CDR3aa: CASSLSSGSQPQHF
CDR3nt: TGTGCCAGCAGCTTGAGCAGTGGAAGCCAGCCCCAGCATTTT

v_gene: TRBV7-2
j_gene: TRBJ2-1
abundance: NA
d_gene: NA
CDR3aa: CASSLDLPTREEQFF
CDR3nt: TGTGCCAGCAGCTTGGACCTCCCGACTAGGGAGGAGCAGTTCTTC

v_gene: TRBV7-6
j_gene: TRBJ1-5
abundance: NA
d_gene: NA
CDR3aa: CASSLGGGSNQPQHF
CDR3nt: TGTGCCAGCAGCTTAGGCGGGGGCAGCAATCAGCCCCAGCATTTT

v_gene: TRBV19
j_gene: TRBJ2-2
abundance: NA
d_gene: NA
CDR3aa: CASSIGANTGELFF
CDR3nt: TGTGCCAGTAGTATAGGCGCTAACACCGGGGAGCTGTTTTTT

v_gene: TRBV28
j_gene: TRBJ2-2
abundance: NA
d_gene: TRBD1
CDR3aa: CASSHGQGTGDGELFF
CDR3nt: TGTGCCAGCAGTCACGGACAGGGGACGGGGGACGGGGAGCTGTTTTTT

v_gene: TRBV7-9
j_gene: TRBJ2-1
abundance: NA
d_gene: NA
CDR3aa: CASSFGLAWYNEQFF
CDR3nt: TGTGCCAGCAGCTTCGGGCTAGCGTGGTACAATGAGCAGTTCTTC

v_gene: TRBV4-1
j_gene: TRBJ1-5
abundance: NA
d_gene: NA
CDR3aa: CASSHGRDQPQHF
CDR3nt: TGCGCCAGCAGCCACGGACGGGATCAGCCCCAGCATTTT

v_gene: TRBV5-1
j_gene: TRBJ2-3
abundance: NA
d_gene: NA
CDR3aa: CASSLYKGSDTQYF
CDR3nt: TGCGCCAGCAGCTTGTATAAGGGTTCGGATACGCAGTATTTT

v_gene: TRBV29-1
j_gene: TRBJ2-3
abundance: NA
d_gene: TRBD2
CDR3aa: CSVDRLAGRTDTQYF
CDR3nt: TGCAGCGTTGACCGACTAGCGGGACGCACAGATACGCAGTATTTT

v_gene: TRBV7-9
j_gene: TRBJ1-6
abundance: few
d_gene: NA
CDR3aa: CASSFGADNSPLHF
CDR3nt: TGTGCCAGCAGCTTCGGGGCAGACAATTCACCCCTCCACTTT

v_gene: TRBV27
j_gene: TRBJ1-1
abundance: NA
d_gene: NA
CDR3aa: CASSDQGLNTEAFF
CDR3nt: TGTGCCAGCAGTGACCAAGGGTTGAACACTGAAGCTTTCTTT

v_gene: TRBV10-3
j_gene: TRBJ2-1
abundance: NA
d_gene: TRBD1
CDR3aa: CAIEGLPGGNEQFF
CDR3nt: TGTGCCATCGAAGGTCTACCAGGGGGCAATGAGCAGTTCTTC

v_gene: TRBV6-6
j_gene: TRBJ2-1
abundance: few
d_gene: NA
CDR3aa: CASTLGGDRDEQFF
CDR3nt: TGTGCCAGCACCCTAGGGGGGGATCGGGATGAGCAGTTCTTC

v_gene: TRBV5-4
j_gene: TRBJ2-6
abundance: NA
d_gene: TRBD2
CDR3aa: CASSLDIAGGPGANVLTF
CDR3nt: TGTGCCAGCAGCTTGGATATAGCGGGAGGGCCTGGGGCCAACGTCCTGACTTTC

v_gene: TRBV5-1
j_gene: TRBJ2-2
abundance: few
d_gene: NA
CDR3aa: CASSFSDRDTGELFF
CDR3nt: TGCGCCAGCAGCTTTAGCGATCGAGACACCGGGGAGCTGTTTTTT

v_gene: TRBV24-1
j_gene: TRBJ2-1
abundance: NA
d_gene: NA
CDR3aa: CATRGDFKGEQFF
CDR3nt: TGTGCCACCAGAGGGGACTTTAAAGGGGAGCAGTTCTTC

v_gene: TRBV29-1
j_gene: TRBJ1-2
abundance: NA
d_gene: NA
CDR3aa: CSVAPRANYGYTF
CDR3nt: TGCAGCGTCGCCCCCAGGGCCAACTATGGCTACACCTTC

v_gene: TRBV30
j_gene: TRBJ2-7
abundance: NA
d_gene: NA
CDR3aa: CAWIPSDSYEQYF
CDR3nt: TGTGCCTGGATCCCTAGCGACTCCTACGAGCAGTACTTC

v_gene: TRBV20-1
j_gene: TRBJ1-5
abundance: NA
d_gene: NA
CDR3aa: CSASRGDQPQHF
CDR3nt: TGCAGTGCTAGTAGGGGGGATCAGCCCCAGCATTTT

v_gene: TRBV5-5
j_gene: TRBJ1-2
abundance: NA
d_gene: TRBD1
CDR3aa: CASSYPFTGVYGYTF
CDR3nt: TGTGCCAGCAGCTACCCATTTACAGGGGTCTATGGCTACACCTTC

v_gene: TRBV12-3/TRBV12-4
j_gene: TRBJ2-3
abundance: few
d_gene: NA
CDR3aa: CASSFWGEATDTQYF
CDR3nt: TGTGCCAGCAGTTTTTGGGGGGAAGCGACAGATACGCAGTATTTT

v_gene: TRBV5-6
j_gene: TRBJ2-2
abundance: few
d_gene: TRBD1
CDR3aa: CASSLTLTGLAGELFF
CDR3nt: TGTGCCAGCAGCTTGACCCTGACAGGGTTGGCCGGGGAGCTGTTTTTT

v_gene: TRBV30
j_gene: TRBJ2-1
abundance: few
d_gene: NA
CDR3aa: CAWRRVNYEQFF
CDR3nt: TGTGCCTGGAGGCGCGTAAACTATGAGCAGTTCTTC

v_gene: TRBV3-1
j_gene: TRBJ2-1
abundance: few
d_gene: NA
CDR3aa: CASSQVVLSYNEQFF
CDR3nt: TGTGCCAGCAGCCAAGTCGTGCTTTCCTACAATGAGCAGTTCTTC

v_gene: TRBV29-1
j_gene: TRBJ2-3
abundance: NA
d_gene: NA
CDR3aa: CSVEETASTDTQYF
CDR3nt: TGCAGCGTTGAGGAGACTGCTAGCACAGATACGCAGTATTTT

v_gene: TRBV5-1
j_gene: TRBJ2-7
abundance: NA
d_gene: TRBD2
CDR3aa: CASTVSSGSYEQYF
CDR3nt: TGCGCCAGCACCGTGTCTAGCGGTTCCTACGAGCAGTACTTC

v_gene: TRBV20-1
j_gene: TRBJ2-5
abundance: few
d_gene: NA
CDR3aa: CSARHDTSYQETQYF
CDR3nt: TGCAGTGCTAGACACGATACGAGTTACCAAGAGACCCAGTACTTC

v_gene: TRBV20-1
j_gene: TRBJ2-5
abundance: few
d_gene: TRBD2
CDR3aa: CSARLAGALETQYF
CDR3nt: TGCAGTGCCCGACTAGCGGGAGCCTTGGAGACCCAGTACTTC

v_gene: TRBV14
j_gene: TRBJ2-1
abundance: NA
d_gene: TRBD1
CDR3aa: CASSVKPGGNEQFF
CDR3nt: TGTGCCAGCAGCGTCAAACCAGGGGGCAATGAGCAGTTCTTC

v_gene: TRBV10-3
j_gene: TRBJ2-7
abundance: NA
d_gene: NA
CDR3aa: CAIRPGTLSYEQYF
CDR3nt: TGTGCCATCAGGCCCGGGACCTTATCCTACGAGCAGTACTTC

v_gene: TRBV29-1
j_gene: TRBJ1-1
abundance: few
d_gene: NA
CDR3aa: CSVSGLLNTEAFF
CDR3nt: TGCAGCGTTTCAGGGCTCCTGAACACTGAAGCTTTCTTT